The count of the clone carrying this T cell receptor beta chain is one. The antigen is not known. The data are from a study of regulatory dendritic cells for organ transplantation. Study-wide results and caveats: Between individuals, the alloreactive memory CD8+ T cell pool differed considerably. Naive T cells showed high diversity, memory cells less, memory CD8+ least.

Germline V gene sequence: CDR1 LGHNA, CDR2 YSLEER. The CDR3 extends over 14 amino acids. Trimming pared 1 base from V and 4 bases from J, leaving 10 bases between. Sorted T cells were CFSE-labeled and cultured approximately five days with allogeneic regulatory or mature dendritic cells at 1:10. Naive CD45RA+ and memory CD45RO+ CD4+ or CD8+ T cells were FACS-sorted. Libraries were prepared by immunoSEQ multiplex PCR; TCRdb keeps only in-frame clonotypes and omits some of them. The table has 12,000 or so clones, under 90% seen once. The chain employs TRBV4-3 and TRBJ1-2; D is unclear. Sequenced sample: naive CD8+ T cells from blood cultured with dendritic cells. Described subset: CD45RA+ naive T cells. The TCR was taken from a human donor in good health. The CDR3 reads CASSQVEGSYGYTF. CDR3 coding DNA: TGCGCCAGCAGCCAAGTGGAAGGGAGCTATGGCTACACCTTC.